The T cell receptor beta chain described here comes from a study of cytomegalovirus exposure and HLA in healthy donors. Findings of the study overall: CMV antigen specificity was confirmed in vitro for three CMV-associated chains. Cytomegalovirus-associated status was assigned to approximately 160 TCR beta chains.

Primers for the PCR totalled 60 Vbeta and 13 Jbeta. Method: immunoSEQ multiplex PCR; TCRdb's copy keeps in-frame clones and lacks some. Here the sample spans 18,000 or so clones, around 75% being singletons. V trimming: 3 bases; J trimming: 8 bases; junction bases outside the gene matches: 12. The CDR3 length is 16 residues. CDR1 is SGDLS and CDR2 is YYNGEE in the germline V gene. Regarding this clone: Its antigen is unknown.

The TCR originated in a man younger than 35 in good health and CMV-seronegative. The rearrangement links TRBV9 to TRBJ2-1, with 9 bases fitting TRBD2. The sample was PBMCs. This chain's CDR3 is CASSASLAGIVDEQFF. CDR3 coding DNA: TGTGCCAGCAGCGCTTCCCTAGCGGGGATTGTCGATGAGCAGTTCTTC. The full variable domain, its missing parts supplied by reference TRBV9 and TRBJ2-1, is DSGVTQTPKHLITATGQRVTLRCSPRSGDLSVYWYQQSLDQGLQFLIQYYNGEERAKGNILERFSAQQFPDLHSELNLSSLELGDSALYFCASSASLAGIVDEQFFGPGTRLTVL.